A selection of T cell receptor beta chains follows, all from one sample in a study of blood T cell repertoires in COVID-19. The method was immunoSEQ multiplex PCR; TCRdb's version includes in-frame clones alone and lacks a portion of them. There are 290,000 or so clones in the sample; roughly 87% occur only once, and roughly 2% lies in the top ten. Sequencing was done on a sample of peripheral blood. These receptor sequences come from a man aged 18 to 35 with active or convalescent COVID-19. CDR3s include the opening cysteine and the closing phenylalanine or tryptophan. The D gene is left open where the match is weak. Some rows mark clone size as missing; the rest say once, few, many or name a class of expanded clone.

j_call v_call clone_size d_call cdr3_nt cdr3_aa
TRBJ2-3 TRBV7-3 NA NA TGTGCCAGCAGCTCTACCCTGGAGGGCACAGATACGCAGTATTTT CASSSTLEGTDTQYF
TRBJ1-5 TRBV19 NA NA TGTGCCTCATGCCCAGGGTTTAATCAGCCCCAGCATTTT CASCPGFNQPQHF
TRBJ2-7 TRBV10-2 NA TRBD1 TGCGCCAGCAGAGACAGGGGTAGGGCCTACGAGCAGTACTTC CASRDRGRAYEQYF
TRBJ2-5 TRBV5-4 NA TRBD2 TGTGCCAGCAGCTTGGGACTAGCGGGGGGCCAAGAGACCCAGTACTTC CASSLGLAGGQETQYF
TRBJ1-2 TRBV11-2 few TRBD1 TGTGCCAGCACCACTGGGACAGGGTCTGGCTACACCTTC CASTTGTGSGYTF
TRBJ2-5 TRBV3-1/TRBV3-2 once NA TGTGCCAGCAGCCAAGACGAGCAGGGCCCGTACCAAGAGACCCAGTACTTC CASSQDEQGPYQETQYF
TRBJ2-6 TRBV29-1 few NA TGCAGCGCCCCGGGAGCCGGGGCCAACGTCCTGACTTTC CSAPGAGANVLTF
TRBJ1-3 TRBV13 NA TRBD1 TGTGCCAGCAGCCCCTGGGACAGGGTGGGAAGTGGAAACACCATATATTTT CASSPWDRVGSGNTIYF
TRBJ2-7 TRBV3-1/TRBV3-2 NA NA TGTGCCAGCAGCCAACACTACGAGCAGTACTTC CASSQHYEQYF
TRBJ2-1 TRBV9 NA TRBD1 TGTGCCAGCAGCGTAGTTCCGGACAGGGTGGGCGAGCAGTTCTTC CASSVVPDRVGEQFF
TRBJ2-1 TRBV12-2 NA NA TGTGCAAGTCGCTTAACAAGCGGGAGCGGGCATGAGCAGTTCTTC CASRLTSGSGHEQFF
TRBJ2-5 TRBV7-2 NA NA TGTGCCAGCAGCGTATACGAAAACCGGGAGACCCAGTACTTC CASSVYENRETQYF
TRBJ1-2 TRBV12-3/TRBV12-4 NA NA TGTGCCAGCAGCCGCGGACAGAACTATGGCTACACCTTC CASSRGQNYGYTF
TRBJ1-4 TRBV29-1 few NA TGCAGCGTTGAGGTTAGACAGGTCGGTGAAAAACTGTTTTTT CSVEVRQVGEKLFF
TRBJ2-3 TRBV7-3 NA NA TGTGCCAGCGGATTATTGGGCCAGAGCACAGATACGCAGTATTTT CASGLLGQSTDTQYF
TRBJ1-2 TRBV20-1 NA TRBD1 TGCAGTGCTAGAGCGGGACAGTTCTACACCTTC CSARAGQFYTF
TRBJ2-1 TRBV7-3 NA NA TGTGCCAGCAGCCCGAACATCGCCCTGGGAGTACGTGAGCAGTTCTTC CASSPNIALGVREQFF
TRBJ1-1 TRBV6-2/TRBV6-3 NA NA TGTGCCAGCAGCCCTCCAACTAACAGGGTACACATGAACACTGAAGCTTTCTTT CASSPPTNRVHMNTEAFF
TRBJ2-7 TRBV12-5 NA NA TGTGCTAGTGGACCGCCGGGACTCAGGAGCTCCTACGAGCAGTACTTC CASGPPGLRSSYEQYF
TRBJ1-5 TRBV29-1 NA NA TGCAGCGTTGGGTTCGTTGAACATAGCAATCAGCCCCAGCATTTT CSVGFVEHSNQPQHF
TRBJ1-4 TRBV19 NA NA TGTGCCAGTAGTATCGGGGTCACAACTAATGAAAAACTGTTTTTT CASSIGVTTNEKLFF
TRBJ1-2 TRBV28 few NA TGTGCCAGCAGCCCAGACAGAAACCCCCTCTATGGCTACACCTTC CASSPDRNPLYGYTF